This paragraph covers one T cell receptor (beta chain) sequence. The antigen remains undetermined. From germline, CDR1 is MNHEY and CDR2 SMNVEV (reference sequence). The CDR3 has 13 residues. V was cut by 6 bases and J by 1 base, with 10 bases left in between. This sample stems from a study of Ad26.COV2.S vaccination and SARS-CoV-2 variants. Across the study: Doses of Ad26.COV2.S were injected into muscle once or twice, 56 days apart.

Sequenced by immunoSEQ multiplex PCR; TCRdb stores in-frame clones only, minus some. In the table there are 410,000 or so clones, about nine tenths of which are singletons. Regarding the study as a whole: Greater spike-specific TCR breadth was seen in vaccine recipients than in placebo recipients. Using TCR breadth and depth analyses may have led to underestimated total T cell responses.

This sample's treatment: about 20 received Ad26.COV2.S at low or high dose, single or two shots; about 5 received placebo; per-sample allocation not given. Sampling happened 63 days after the first vaccine or placebo injection. An Ad26 vector was used to express Wuhan-strain SARS-CoV-2 spike as the vaccine. J is TRBJ2-7 and V is TRBV27; no clear D gene. The material was peripheral blood, obtained in a trial of Ad26.COV2.S vaccine versus placebo. This receptor was taken from a person aged 18-65 years who received the Ad26.COV2.S COVID-19 vaccine or a placebo. In nucleotides, the CDR3 is TGTGCCAGCAGGCCCCTGGGATCCTACGAGCAGTACTTC. Protein sequence: CASRPLGSYEQYF.